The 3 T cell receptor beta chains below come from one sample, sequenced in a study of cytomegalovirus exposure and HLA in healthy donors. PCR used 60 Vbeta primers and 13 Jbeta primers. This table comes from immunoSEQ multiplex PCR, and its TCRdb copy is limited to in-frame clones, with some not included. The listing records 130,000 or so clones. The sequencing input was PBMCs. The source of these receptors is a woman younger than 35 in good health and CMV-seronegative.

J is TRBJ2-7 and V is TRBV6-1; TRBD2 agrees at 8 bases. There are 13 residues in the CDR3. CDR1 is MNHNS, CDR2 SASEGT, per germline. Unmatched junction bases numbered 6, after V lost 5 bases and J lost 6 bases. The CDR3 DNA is TGTGCCAGCAGTTCGGGACTAGAGACCGAGCAGTACGTC. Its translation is CASSSGLETEQYV.

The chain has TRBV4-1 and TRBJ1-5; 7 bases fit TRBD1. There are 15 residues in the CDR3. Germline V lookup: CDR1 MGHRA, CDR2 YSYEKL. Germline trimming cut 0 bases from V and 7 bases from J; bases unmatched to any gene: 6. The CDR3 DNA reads TGCGCCAGCAGCCAAGATCGACAGGGAAGACAGCCCCAGCATTTT. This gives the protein CASSQDRQGRQPQHF.

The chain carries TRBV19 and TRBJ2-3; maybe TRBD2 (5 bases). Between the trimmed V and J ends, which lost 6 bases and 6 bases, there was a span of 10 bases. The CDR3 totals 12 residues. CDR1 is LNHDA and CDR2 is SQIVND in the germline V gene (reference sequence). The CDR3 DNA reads TGTGCCAGTAGCCTTAGCGAGGATACGCAGTATTTT. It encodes CASSLSEDTQYF.